This passage covers 12 T cell receptor beta chains from one sample sequenced in a study of cytomegalovirus exposure and HLA in healthy donors. PCR involved 60 Vbeta and 13 Jbeta primers. Assay: immunoSEQ multiplex PCR; the TCRdb copy retains only in-frame clones and omits some. The sample lists about 55,000 clones, 65% to 85% occurring once. The sequenced material came from PBMCs. Source of these receptors: a female donor in good health and CMV-seronegative.

V gene TRBV30 combines with J gene TRBJ2-1, with TRBD1 identical over 7 bases. Germline-derived CDR1 and CDR2 are GTSNPN and SVGIG (reference sequence). V lost 2 bases, J lost 5 bases, and 9 bases stayed unmatched. The CDR3 contains 15 residues. CDR3 region: CAWSLTGTVNNEQFF. The CDR3 region has the DNA TGTGCCTGGAGTTTGACCGGGACAGTAAACAATGAGCAGTTCTTC.

The rearrangement joins TRBV6-5 to TRBJ1-1; TRBD1 is a possible D gene (6 bases). Germline CDR1 is MNHEY and CDR2 is SVGAGI. Trimming removed 7 bases from V and 4 bases from J, with 13 bases in between. CDR3 length: 13 amino acids. Written as DNA, the CDR3 is TGTGCCAGCAAAGTGACAGGAACCACTGAAGCTTTCTTT. Amino acids: CASKVTGTTEAFF.

The chain carries TRBV10-3 and TRBJ2-1; TRBD2 aligns across 13 bases. The V and J ends lost 4 bases and 5 bases, in that order; junction bases with no gene match: 5. The CDR3 sequence is 16 residues long. Per the germline V gene, CDR1 is ENHRY and CDR2 is SYGVKD. This chain's CDR3 is CAISGIGLAGDNEQFF. The CDR3 DNA is TGTGCCATCAGTGGTATCGGACTAGCGGGGGACAATGAGCAGTTCTTC.

The V call is TRBV19, the J call TRBJ1-4; 7 nucleotides match TRBD1. Unmatched junction bases numbered 5, after V lost 2 bases and J lost 8 bases. Germline values: CDR1 LNHDA, CDR2 SQIVND (reference sequence). This CDR3 region has 14 residues. CDR3 in amino acids: CASSIQRGREKLFF. In DNA, the CDR3 is TGTGCCAGTAGTATACAAAGGGGGCGAGAAAAACTGTTTTTT.

For this clone: At the DNA level, this CDR3 is encoded by other sequences in the same sample as well. The rearrangement uses TRBV28 and TRBJ2-7, with 7 bases that match TRBD1. The CDR3 has 14 amino acids. With V trimmed by 5 bases and J by 5 bases, 9 bases remained unmatched. CDR1 is MDHEN, CDR2 SYDVKM, per germline. In DNA, the CDR3 is TGTGCCAGCAGTCCGAACAGGGGCTCGGACGAGCAGTACTTC. As protein: CASSPNRGSDEQYF. Full variable domain (remainder filled in from reference TRBV28 and TRBJ2-7): DVKVTQSSRYLVKRTGEKVFLECVQDMDHENMFWYRQDPGLGLRLIYFSYDVKMKEKGDIPEGYSVSREKKERFSLILESASTNQTSMYLCASSPNRGSDEQYFGPGTRLTVT.

This clone showed up just a few times. The CDR3 DNA reads as TGCGCCAGCAGCTTGGGGGACAGCGTATCATATGGCTACACCTTC. Encoded protein: CASSLGDSVSYGYTF. The genes are TRBV5-1 and TRBJ1-2, with TRBD1 matching over 7 bases. The trim removed 0 bases at V and 5 bases at J, leaving 7 bases unmatched. CDR3 length equals 15 residues. In germline, CDR1 is SGHRS, CDR2 YFSETQ.

The J gene is TRBJ1-3, the V gene TRBV27; D perhaps matches TRBD1 (6 bases). V was shortened by 5 bases and J by 3 bases, with 20 bases between the two germline ends. This CDR3 region has 17 residues. CDR1 is MNHEY, CDR2 SMNVEV, per germline (reference sequence). DNA of the CDR3: TGTGCCAGCAGTCCGACAGACAGGCCCAACCTTGGAAACACCATATATTTT. Translation: CASSPTDRPNLGNTIYF.

This clone has a handful of counts. The V gene is TRBV15, the J gene TRBJ2-1, with TRBD2 identical over 9 bases. Germline V lookup: CDR1 LNHNV, CDR2 YYDKDF (reference sequence). J was trimmed by 6 bases and V by 1 base; bases with no gene match: 4. CDR3 length equals 15 residues. The CDR3 bases are TGTGCCACCAGCAGAGGTGGGACTAGCCTCAATGAGCAGTTCTTC. Residues: CATSRGGTSLNEQFF.

Only one count was recorded for this clone. This chain joins TRBV15 and TRBJ2-3; D remains ambiguous. The CDR3 totals 15 residues. Trimming stripped 0 bases from V and 1 base from J, with 8 bases between. Germline CDR1 LNHNV, CDR2 YYDKDF (reference sequence). The CDR3 nucleotides are TGTGCCACCAGCAGAGAGCAGGTGGGCACAGATACGCAGTATTTT. It is translated as CATSREQVGTDTQYF.

This clone was found once. The rearrangement uses TRBV4-3 and TRBJ2-2; 7 nucleotides align to TRBD1. The end of the DNA fits TRBJ1-3 better, so the J call may be wrong. CDR3 size: 16 residues. Germline CDR1 and CDR2: LGHNA and YSLEER. This CDR3 is CASSQGPGGPGNTIYF. CDR3 sequence (DNA): TGCGCCAGCAGCCAAGGACCAGGGGGACCTGGAAACACCATATATTTT.

This clone appeared a single time. V is TRBV19 and J is TRBJ1-2; tentative D call: TRBD1 (5 bases). Germline CDR1 LNHDA, CDR2 SQIVND (reference sequence). The V end lost 3 bases, the J end lost 4 bases, and 15 bases lay between the germline ends. The CDR3 spans 15 residues. CDR3 nucleotides: TGTGCCAGTAGTATGGGTCAGGGCCTCAGCTATGGCTACACCTTC. Translating it yields CASSMGQGLSYGYTF.

This chain connects TRBV18 to TRBJ2-5; 7 bases are a match to TRBD2. The V gene's germline CDR1 is KGHSH and CDR2 LQKENI. This CDR3 region has 16 residues. Germline trimming cut 3 bases from V and 0 bases from J; bases unmatched to any gene: 7. The CDR3 DNA sequence: TGTGCCAGCTCACCCCCCCGGGACTACAACCAAGAGACCCAGTACTTC. It specifies CASSPPRDYNQETQYF.